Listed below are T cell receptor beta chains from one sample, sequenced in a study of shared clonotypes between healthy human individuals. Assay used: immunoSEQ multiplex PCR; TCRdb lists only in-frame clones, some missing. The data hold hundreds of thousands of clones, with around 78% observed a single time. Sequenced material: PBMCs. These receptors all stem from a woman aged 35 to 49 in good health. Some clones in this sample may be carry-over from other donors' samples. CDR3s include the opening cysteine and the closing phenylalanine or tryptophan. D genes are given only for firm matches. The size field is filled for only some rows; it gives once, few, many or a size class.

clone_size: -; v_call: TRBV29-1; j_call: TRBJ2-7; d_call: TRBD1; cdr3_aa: CSVLGTGGDYEQYF; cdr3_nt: TGCAGCGTGCTTGGGACAGGTGGGGACTACGAGCAGTACTTC
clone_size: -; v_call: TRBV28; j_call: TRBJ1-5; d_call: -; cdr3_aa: CASSGWSGGGYQPQHF; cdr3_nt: TGTGCCAGCAGTGGCTGGTCCGGGGGGGGTTATCAGCCCCAGCATTTT
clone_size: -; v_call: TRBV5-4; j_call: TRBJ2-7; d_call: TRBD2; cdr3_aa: CASSRTSGVTYEQYF; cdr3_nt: TGTGCCAGCAGCCGGACTAGCGGGGTAACCTACGAGCAGTACTTC
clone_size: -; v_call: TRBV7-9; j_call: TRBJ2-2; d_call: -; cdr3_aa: CASSLVDHDPNTGELFF; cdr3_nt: TGTGCCAGCAGCTTAGTCGATCATGACCCGAACACCGGGGAGCTGTTTTTT
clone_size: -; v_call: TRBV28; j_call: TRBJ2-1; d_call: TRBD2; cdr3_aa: CATGLAPYNEQFF; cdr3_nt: TGTGCCACGGGACTAGCGCCCTACAATGAGCAGTTCTTC
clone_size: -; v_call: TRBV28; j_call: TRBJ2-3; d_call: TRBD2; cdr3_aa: CASSLVSGRALTDTQYF; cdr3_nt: TGTGCCAGCAGTTTAGTCAGCGGGAGGGCTCTTACAGATACGCAGTATTTT
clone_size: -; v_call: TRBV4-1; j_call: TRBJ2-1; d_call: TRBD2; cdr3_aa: CASSQDKASGYNEQFF; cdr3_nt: TGCGCCAGCAGCCAAGATAAGGCTAGCGGGTACAATGAGCAGTTCTTC
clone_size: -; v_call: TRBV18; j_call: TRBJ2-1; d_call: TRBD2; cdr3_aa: CASSPTSGLAGDEQFF; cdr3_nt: TGTGCCAGCTCACCTACCTCGGGACTAGCGGGGGATGAGCAGTTCTTC
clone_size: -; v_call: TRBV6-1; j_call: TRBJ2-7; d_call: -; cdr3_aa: CASKERVYSYEQYF; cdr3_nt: TGTGCCAGCAAAGAGCGGGTTTACTCCTACGAGCAGTACTTC
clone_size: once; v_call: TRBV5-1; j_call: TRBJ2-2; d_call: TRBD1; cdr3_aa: CASSLGTGATGELFF; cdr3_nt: TGCGCCAGCAGCTTGGGGACAGGGGCCACCGGGGAGCTGTTTTTT
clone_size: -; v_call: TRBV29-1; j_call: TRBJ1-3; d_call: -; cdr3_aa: CSVEVPPSRRYF; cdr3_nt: TGCAGCGTTGAAGTTCCCCCCTCGAGGCGATATTTT
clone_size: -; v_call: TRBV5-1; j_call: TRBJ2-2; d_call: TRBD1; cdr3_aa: CASSLESGGESGELFF; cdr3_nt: TGCGCCAGCAGCTTGGAGTCAGGGGGCGAATCCGGGGAGCTGTTTTTT
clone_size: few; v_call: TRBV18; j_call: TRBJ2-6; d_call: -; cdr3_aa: CASSPYNSGANVLTF; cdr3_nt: TGTGCCAGCTCACCCTACAACTCTGGGGCCAACGTCCTGACTTTC
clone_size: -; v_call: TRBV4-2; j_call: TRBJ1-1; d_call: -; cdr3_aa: CASSTQLEGTEAFF; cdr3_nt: TGTGCCAGCAGCACACAATTAGAGGGGACTGAAGCTTTCTTT
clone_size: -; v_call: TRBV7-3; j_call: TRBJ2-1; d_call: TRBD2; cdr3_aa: CASSLGRQGGYNEQFF; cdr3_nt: TGTGCCAGCAGCCTCGGGAGGCAGGGAGGCTACAATGAGCAGTTCTTC